A selection of T cell receptor beta chains follows, all from one sample in a study of Ad26.COV2.S vaccination and SARS-CoV-2 variants. TCRdb keeps only in-frame clones here, not all; method: immunoSEQ multiplex PCR. The profile shows more than 400,000 clones, less than 95% of them singletons. The material was peripheral blood, obtained in a trial of Ad26.COV2.S vaccine versus placebo. The receptors were gathered from a person aged 18-65 years who received the Ad26.COV2.S COVID-19 vaccine or a placebo. CDR3s include the opening cysteine and the closing phenylalanine or tryptophan. Each record gives: J gene, D gene, clone size, V gene, CDR3 DNA, CDR3 protein. A D gene is named only where the DNA matches it firmly. The listing skips clone size in some rows; elsewhere it reads once, few, many or a size class.

TRBJ2-2 | NA | once | TRBV28 | TGTGCCAGCAGGGCCGGACCCGGGGAGCTGTTTTTT | CASRAGPGELFF
TRBJ1-1 | TRBD1 | NA | TRBV25-1 | TGTGCCAGCAGTGAATGGGAGACAGGGCTAAGTTCGAACACTGAAGCTTTCTTT | CASSEWETGLSSNTEAFF
TRBJ2-1 | TRBD1 | NA | TRBV24-1 | TGTGCCACCAGTGATCCATTAGGGACAGGGGGCGAGGATGCCTACAATGAGCAGTTCTTC | CATSDPLGTGGEDAYNEQFF
TRBJ2-7 | TRBD2 | NA | TRBV28 | TGTGCCAGCAGTTTACCCGTGACCGGGACTACCTTCTACGAGCAGTACTTC | CASSLPVTGTTFYEQYF
TRBJ2-7 | TRBD2 | NA | TRBV27 | TGTGCCAGCAGTCCCGTCTTTGCGGGAGGACTCACCTACGAGCAGTACTTC | CASSPVFAGGLTYEQYF
TRBJ1-1 | NA | NA | TRBV15 | TGTGCCACCAGCAGAGGTTACACTGAAGCTTTCTTT | CATSRGYTEAFF
TRBJ2-7 | TRBD2 | few | TRBV27 | TGTGCCAGCAGTTTAAAACTAGCGGGTTCCTACGAGCAGTACTTC | CASSLKLAGSYEQYF
TRBJ2-7 | NA | NA | TRBV28 | TGTGCCAGCAGTCCCCCTGGGCGGACCTACTCCTACGAGCAGTACTTC | CASSPPGRTYSYEQYF
TRBJ2-3 | TRBD1 | NA | TRBV5-6 | TGTGCCAGCAGCACCCTACAGGGGGGTAGGGGAGATACGCAGTATTTT | CASSTLQGGRGDTQYF
TRBJ2-5 | NA | NA | TRBV6-2/TRBV6-3 | TGTGCCAGCAGCAGAACAGGGTGGGAGACCCAGTACTTC | CASSRTGWETQYF
TRBJ2-1 | NA | NA | TRBV14 | TGTGCCAGCAGCCAAGTCAATGAGCAGTTCTTC | CASSQVNEQFF
TRBJ2-7 | NA | NA | TRBV6-2/TRBV6-3 | TGTGCCAGCAGTTACTGGCCAGAGAGAGACTACGAGCAGTACTTC | CASSYWPERDYEQYF
TRBJ2-2 | NA | NA | TRBV28 | TGTGCCAGCAGCCTGGCGCCCACCGGGGAGCTGTTTTTT | CASSLAPTGELFF
TRBJ2-5 | NA | NA | TRBV2 | TGTGCCAGCAGTGAATCCGGTGGGGTACCCCAGTACTTC | CASSESGGVPQYF
TRBJ2-5 | TRBD2 | NA | TRBV11-2 | TGTGCCAGCAGCTTGGGTAGCGGGTTTCAAGAGACCCAGTACTTC | CASSLGSGFQETQYF
TRBJ1-5 | TRBD1 | NA | TRBV19 | TGTGCCAGTAGTAGACAGGGGGATCAGCCCCAGCATTTT | CASSRQGDQPQHF
TRBJ2-5 | NA | NA | TRBV7-3 | TGTGCCAGCAGCAAACTGGGTGGGGAGACCCAGTACTTC | CASSKLGGETQYF
TRBJ2-5 | TRBD2 | NA | TRBV7-3 | TGTGCCAGCAGCGGGGGAGGGCAAGAGACCCAGTACTTC | CASSGGGQETQYF
TRBJ1-2 | NA | NA | TRBV30 | TGTGCCTGGAGTGTTGGGGAGTATGGCTACACCTTC | CAWSVGEYGYTF
TRBJ2-5 | NA | NA | TRBV27 | TGTGCCAGCAGTTTGGGGAAGGCCCAGTACTTC | CASSLGKAQYF
TRBJ2-1 | TRBD1 | NA | TRBV15 | TGTGCCACCAGCAGAGGACAGGGACGTGAGCAGTTCTTC | CATSRGQGREQFF